The rows below give T cell receptor beta chains drawn from one sample of a study of blood T cells in healthy people across ages. MiXCR, applied by TCRdb to the 5' RACE reads, yields one record per CDR3 protein. The table lists roughly 500,000 distinct CDR3 sequences, more than 20% of them singletons. These sequences were also reported in another study, on T cells of mothers and their children.

Sample: blood. The receptors here all came from a boy aged 10-17 years in good health. Both conserved end residues are part of each CDR3. The order of the fields is J gene, V gene, D gene, clone size, CDR3 protein, CDR3 DNA. A D gene is named only where the DNA matches it firmly. Not every row has a clone size; where given, it reads once, few, many or a size class.

TRBJ2-3 TRBV4-3 . . CASSQDWRSVGGRTDTQYF TGCGCCAGCAGCCAAGATTGGAGGTCTGTAGGCGGCCGCACAGATACGCAGTATTTT
TRBJ2-5 TRBV28 . . CASRGISRQETQYF TGTGCCAGCAGGGGGATTTCAAGACAAGAGACCCAGTACTTC
TRBJ2-1 TRBV7-9 . . CASSLWGAEGNEQFF TGTGCCAGCAGCTTATGGGGGGCAGAGGGGAATGAGCAGTTCTTC
TRBJ1-2 TRBV7-2 TRBD1 few CASSSVVGGDRGDGYTF TGTGCCAGCAGCTCCGTCGTGGGAGGGGACAGGGGAGATGGCTACACCTTC
TRBJ1-3 TRBV12-3/TRBV12-4 TRBD1 . CASSPWTGENAGNTIYF TGTGCCAGCAGTCCCTGGACAGGGGAAAATGCTGGAAACACCATATATTTT
TRBJ2-1 TRBV20-1 TRBD2 . CSALAGAYNEQFF TGCAGTGCTCTAGCGGGGGCCTACAATGAGCAGTTCTTC
TRBJ1-5 TRBV4-3 . many CASSLNSNQPQHF TGCGCCAGCAGCCTAAACAGCAATCAGCCCCAGCATTTT
TRBJ2-7 TRBV4-1 . few CASSQEEFRAEQYF TGCGCCAGCAGCCAAGAAGAGTTTCGGGCCGAGCAGTACTTC
TRBJ2-7 TRBV4-3 . . CASSQLQGRAEQYF TGCGCCAGCAGCCAACTACAGGGAAGAGCCGAGCAGTACTTC
TRBJ2-3 TRBV20-1 TRBD2 few CSALHPGGATDTQYF TGCAGTGCCCTACATCCCGGGGGGGCTACAGATACGCAGTATTTT
TRBJ2-5 TRBV7-8 . . CASSQTDQETQYF TGTGCCAGCAGCCAGACAGACCAAGAGACCCAGTACTTC
TRBJ2-7 TRBV20-1 . few CSARPGHDEQYF TGCAGTGCTAGACCGGGTCACGACGAGCAGTACTTC
TRBJ2-5 TRBV5-1 . many CASSGQGQETQYF TGCGCCAGCAGCGGTCAGGGACAAGAGACCCAGTACTTC
TRBJ2-3 TRBV9 . . CASTERPGWGSTDTQYF TGTGCCAGCACAGAGCGTCCAGGGTGGGGGAGCACAGATACGCAGTATTTT
TRBJ1-4 TRBV29-1 . few CSAGTGGEKLFF TGCAGCGCCGGGACTGGGGGTGAAAAACTGTTTTTT
TRBJ1-1 TRBV3-1 TRBD1 few CASSPGQGDEAFF TGTGCCAGCAGCCCGGGACAGGGAGATGAAGCTTTCTTT
TRBJ2-3 TRBV27 . few CASSFLGSTDTQYF TGTGCCAGCAGTTTCTTGGGTAGCACAGATACGCAGTATTTT
TRBJ2-2 TRBV28 . . CASSFRRNTGELFF TGTGCCAGCAGCTTTCGACGGAACACCGGGGAGCTGTTTTTT
TRBJ2-7 TRBV20-1 TRBD2 few CSARSASGTSYEQYF TGCAGTGCTAGGTCGGCTAGCGGAACCTCCTACGAGCAGTACTTC
TRBJ2-2 TRBV4-2 TRBD1 few CASSPDRGNTGELFF TGTGCCAGCAGCCCAGACAGGGGAAACACCGGGGAGCTGTTTTTT
TRBJ2-1 TRBV7-9 . few CASSSRAPYNEQFF TGTGCCAGCAGCTCCCGGGCCCCCTACAATGAGCAGTTCTTC
TRBJ2-7 TRBV28 TRBD1 few CASSPRDRGNPYEQYF TGTGCCAGCAGTCCTCGGGACAGGGGGAATCCCTACGAGCAGTACTTC
TRBJ2-7 TRBV28 . few CASNLRLGGATSYEQYF TGTGCCAGCAACCTCCGTTTGGGCGGAGCGACCTCCTACGAGCAGTACTTC
TRBJ1-2 TRBV5-1 . few CASSLTAANYGYTF TGCGCCAGCAGCCTGACAGCTGCTAACTATGGCTACACCTTC
TRBJ1-2 TRBV27 TRBD1 few CASSRGTGIYGYTF TGTGCCAGCAGTCGGGGGACAGGGATCTATGGCTACACCTTC
TRBJ2-5 TRBV20-1 . . CSARAPNQETQYF TGCAGTGCTAGAGCTCCGAACCAAGAGACCCAGTACTTC
TRBJ2-7 TRBV6-1 . . CASSEYRGGTYEQYF TGTGCCAGCAGTGAATACAGGGGCGGGACCTACGAGCAGTACTTC
TRBJ2-5 TRBV11-2 . . CASSLVWPDQETQYF TGTGCCAGCAGCTTAGTGTGGCCCGACCAAGAGACCCAGTACTTC
TRBJ2-7 TRBV9 . few CASSVDSGSPYEQYF TGTGCCAGCAGCGTAGACAGCGGGTCGCCCTACGAGCAGTACTTC
TRBJ2-5 TRBV7-7 . few CASTLPGRETQYF TGTGCTAGCACTCTTCCAGGGAGGGAGACCCAGTACTTC
TRBJ1-1 TRBV3-1 . . CASSNKGNTEPFF TGTGCCAGCAGCAACAAAGGGAACACTGAACCTTTCTTT
TRBJ1-2 TRBV24-1 TRBD1 few CATSDGTGERYGYTF TGTGCCACCAGTGACGGGACAGGGGAGAGGTATGGCTACACCTTC
TRBJ1-4 TRBV5-5 . . CASSVTGATNEKLFF TGTGCCAGCAGCGTAACGGGAGCAACTAATGAAAAACTGTTTTTT
TRBJ2-7 TRBV25-1 . many CASSDLLATYEQYF TGTGCCAGCAGTGACCTACTGGCGACCTACGAGCAGTACTTC
TRBJ2-1 TRBV27 . . CASSLGGGPKNEQFF TGTGCCAGCAGTCTGGGAGGGGGCCCAAAGAATGAGCAGTTCTTC
TRBJ1-3 TRBV18 TRBD1 . CASSRGQGRSGNTIYF TGTGCCAGCTCACGAGGACAGGGGCGCTCTGGAAACACCATATATTTT
TRBJ2-1 TRBV4-2 . few CASSQDDTREQFF TGTGCCAGCAGCCAAGATGACACTAGAGAGCAGTTCTTC